This T cell receptor beta chain emerged from a study of blood T cells in healthy people across ages (dated by TCRdb to 2013 to 2016). For the study in its entirety: In model experiments, template switching captured about one uniquely barcoded TCR beta cDNA molecule for every two T cells. Age-related changes in TCR beta repertoire diversity were measured in the study by deep sequencing normalized with unique cDNA molecular identifiers. The donors were split into four age groups: young (average about 16 years), middle-aged (roughly 40), aged (around 67) and long-lived (under 85). To avoid experimental bias, donors of different ages were spread randomly across the sequencing lanes. The study analyzed two additional independent replicas of 1 million unique cDNA reads from the same blood draw for two donors, one aged 18 to 30 and one aged 80 or older.

The 39 donors, aged about 6 to 95 years, were systemically healthy Caucasian individuals from Russia. About 10 milliliters of peripheral blood were drawn from each donor into EDTA-treated Vacutainer tubes. Ficoll-Paque density-gradient centrifugation was used to isolate PBMCs, with at least 7 million per sample. Total RNA was extracted from PBMCs with Trizol reagent, with at least 6 micrograms obtained per sample. Naive CD45RAhigh/CD27high T cell percentages were measured by flow cytometry on a PBMC aliquot from every donor. The CDR3 spans 16 residues, from the cysteine through the phenylalanine. Of all the DNA, just the CDR3 is kept, 48 bases in frame from base 1. The germline V gene encodes CDR1 DFQATT and CDR2 SNEGSKA (reference sequence). Trimming accounts for 0 bases at V and 4 bases at J, while the number of junction bases matched to no gene is 4. What the research found in general, with its limitations: Donor CMV infection status was unknown, potentially confounding age-related changes in expanded clonotypes. As age increased, observed TCR beta diversity per million T cells dropped in a roughly linear way, and a significant reduction was already evident by age roughly 40. Because profiling used bulk unsorted PBMCs, naive and antigen-experienced compartments could not be compared conclusively. Estimates of total diversity based on one million sequenced T cells were regarded as lower bounds and as underestimates. The long-lived group showed more naive CD4+ T cells, fewer expanded clones and increased TCR diversity than the aged group, suggesting age selection. Observed TCR beta diversity correlated strongly with the percentage of naive T cells measured by flow cytometry.

About this clonotype itself: This clone's antigen is unknown. No per-base quality is available; no much larger clone lies one base away.

To prepare the library, 5' RACE was applied. Sequencing was carried out with an Illumina HiSeq 2500. A second PCR of roughly 7 to 11 cycles was performed with a sample-barcoded 5' primer and a J-beta primer mix. Each TCR beta cDNA molecule received a unique molecular identifier from a template-switch 5' adaptor carrying 12 random nucleotides. Each sample yielded at least 3 million CDR3-containing paired-end reads. First-strand cDNA was synthesized from all RNA with the Mint cDNA synthesis kit, primed by a TRBC-specific oligonucleotide. All cDNA was treated with uracil-DNA glycosylase and then went through a first 18-cycle PCR with the universal primers M1SS and BC2_uni_R. The paper's processing steps were these. Normalization of each sample was performed by random selection of 1 million high-quality reads, each carrying a distinct molecular identifier. Reads with shared molecular identifiers were discarded instead of being binned into consensus sequences. MiTCR, with a Q25 quality threshold and the strictest error-elimination algorithm, was used for CDR3 identification, clonotype clustering and error correction. A nonparametric unseen species model using Euler transformation provided a lower-bound estimate of total TCR beta diversity. In TCRdb, the public reads were trimmed at Q25 with fastp and aligned with MiXCR, with productive beta chains retained. Duplicate CDR3 protein sequences are folded into a single record with the most common DNA and genes. The V and J calls come from TCRdb's annotation, not from the publication. The sample contains roughly 1.5 million distinct CDR3 sequences, roughly two fifths of them found a single time. The ten top clones hold around 4% of the sample.

The TCR was taken from a woman between 18 and 29 years old in good health. Material: blood. The rearranged chain carries TRBV20-1 and TRBJ2-3; a stretch of 13 junction bases matches TRBD2. The bases read TGCAGTGCTAGAGATGGGACTAGCGGGGTGCCAGATACGCAGTATTTT. Its amino acids are CSARDGTSGVPDTQYF.